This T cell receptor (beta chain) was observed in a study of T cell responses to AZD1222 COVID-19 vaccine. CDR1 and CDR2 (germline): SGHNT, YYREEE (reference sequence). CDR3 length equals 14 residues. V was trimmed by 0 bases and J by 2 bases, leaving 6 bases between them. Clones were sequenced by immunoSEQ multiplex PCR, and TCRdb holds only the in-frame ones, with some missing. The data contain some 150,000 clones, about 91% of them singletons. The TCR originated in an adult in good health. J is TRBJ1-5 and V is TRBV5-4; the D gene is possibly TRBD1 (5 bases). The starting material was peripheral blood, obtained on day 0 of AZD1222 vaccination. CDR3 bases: TGTGCCAGCAGCTTGGAAGGGGGCAATCAGCCCCAGCATTTT. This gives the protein CASSLEGGNQPQHF.